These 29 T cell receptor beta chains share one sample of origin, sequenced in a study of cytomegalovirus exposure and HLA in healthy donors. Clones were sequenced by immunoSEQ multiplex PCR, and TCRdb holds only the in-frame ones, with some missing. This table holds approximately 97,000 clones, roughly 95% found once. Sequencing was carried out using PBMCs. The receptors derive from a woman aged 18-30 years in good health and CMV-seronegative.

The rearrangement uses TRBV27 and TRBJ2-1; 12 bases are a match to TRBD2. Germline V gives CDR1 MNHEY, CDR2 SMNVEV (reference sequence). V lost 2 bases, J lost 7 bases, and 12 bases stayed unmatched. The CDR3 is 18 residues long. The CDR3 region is CASSLDGGLAGRVNEQFF. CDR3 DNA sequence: TGTGCCAGCAGTTTAGATGGAGGACTAGCGGGGAGGGTGAATGAGCAGTTCTTC.

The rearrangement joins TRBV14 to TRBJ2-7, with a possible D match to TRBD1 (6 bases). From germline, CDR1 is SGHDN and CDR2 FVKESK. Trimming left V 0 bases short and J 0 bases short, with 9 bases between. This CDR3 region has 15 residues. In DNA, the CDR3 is TGTGCCAGCAGCCAAGAACTGGGGGCCTCCTACGAGCAGTACTTC. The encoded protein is CASSQELGASYEQYF.

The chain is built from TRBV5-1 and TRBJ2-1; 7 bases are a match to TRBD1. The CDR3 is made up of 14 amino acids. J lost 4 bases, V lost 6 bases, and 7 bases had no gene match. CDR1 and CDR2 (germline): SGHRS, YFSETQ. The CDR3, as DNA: TGCGCCAGCAAGGCCGAGGGGGCTTACAATGAGCAGTTCTTC. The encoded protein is CASKAEGAYNEQFF.

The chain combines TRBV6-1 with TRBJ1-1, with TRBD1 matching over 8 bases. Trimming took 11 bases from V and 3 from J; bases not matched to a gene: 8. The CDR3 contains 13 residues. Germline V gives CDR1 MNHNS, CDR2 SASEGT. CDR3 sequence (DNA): TGTGCCCTTCGACAGGGGTCAGACACTGAAGCTTTCTTT. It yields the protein CALRQGSDTEAFF.

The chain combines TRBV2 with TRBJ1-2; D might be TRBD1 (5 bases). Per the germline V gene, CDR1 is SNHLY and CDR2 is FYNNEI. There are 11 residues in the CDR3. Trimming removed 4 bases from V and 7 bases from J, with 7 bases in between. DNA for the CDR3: TGTGCCAGCAGTGGCGGGGCTGGCTACACCTTC. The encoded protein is CASSGGAGYTF. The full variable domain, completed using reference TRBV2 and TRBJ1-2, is EPEVTQTPSHQVTQMGQEVILRCVPISNHLYFYWYRQILGQKVEFLVSFYNNEISEKSEIFDDQFSVERPDGSNFTLKIRSTKLEDSAMYFCASSGGAGYTFGSGTRLTVV.

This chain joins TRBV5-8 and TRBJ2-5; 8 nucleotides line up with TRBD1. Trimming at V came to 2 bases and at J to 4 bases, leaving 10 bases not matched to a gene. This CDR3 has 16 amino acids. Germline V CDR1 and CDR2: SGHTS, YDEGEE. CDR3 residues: CASSLQKTTGGETQYF. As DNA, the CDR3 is TGTGCCAGCAGCTTACAAAAAACCACAGGGGGAGAGACCCAGTACTTC.

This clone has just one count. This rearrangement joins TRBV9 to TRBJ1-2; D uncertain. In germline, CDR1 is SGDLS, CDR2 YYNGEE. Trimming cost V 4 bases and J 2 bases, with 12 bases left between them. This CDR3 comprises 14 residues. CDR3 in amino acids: CASSHGIQNYGYTF. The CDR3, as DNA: TGTGCCAGCAGCCACGGGATACAGAACTATGGCTACACCTTC. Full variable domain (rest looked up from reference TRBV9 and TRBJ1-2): DSGVTQTPKHLITATGQRVTLRCSPRSGDLSVYWYQQSLDQGLQFLIQYYNGEERAKGNILERFSAQQFPDLHSELNLSSLELGDSALYFCASSHGIQNYGYTFGSGTRLTVV.

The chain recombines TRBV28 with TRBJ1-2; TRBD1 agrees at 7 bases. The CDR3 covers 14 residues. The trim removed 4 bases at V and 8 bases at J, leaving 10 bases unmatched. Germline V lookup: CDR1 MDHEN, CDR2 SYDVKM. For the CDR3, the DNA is TGTGCCAGCAGTTCCGACAGGGCCTTCGGGGGCTACACCTTC. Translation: CASSSDRAFGGYTF.

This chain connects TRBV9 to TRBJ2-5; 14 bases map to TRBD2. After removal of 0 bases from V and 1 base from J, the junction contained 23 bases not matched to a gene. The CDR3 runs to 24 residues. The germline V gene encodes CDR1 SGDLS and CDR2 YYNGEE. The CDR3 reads CASSVAALASTSGGAVGIQETQYF. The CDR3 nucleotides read TGTGCCAGCAGCGTAGCCGCTCTAGCGTCGACTAGCGGGGGGGCGGTGGGAATCCAAGAGACCCAGTACTTC.

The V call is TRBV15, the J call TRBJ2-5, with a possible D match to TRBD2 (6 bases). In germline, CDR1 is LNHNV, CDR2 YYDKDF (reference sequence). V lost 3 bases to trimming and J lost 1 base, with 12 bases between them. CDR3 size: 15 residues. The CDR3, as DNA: TGTGCCACCAGCAGGGCTATAGCGGCCCAAGAGACCCAGTACTTC. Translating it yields CATSRAIAAQETQYF.

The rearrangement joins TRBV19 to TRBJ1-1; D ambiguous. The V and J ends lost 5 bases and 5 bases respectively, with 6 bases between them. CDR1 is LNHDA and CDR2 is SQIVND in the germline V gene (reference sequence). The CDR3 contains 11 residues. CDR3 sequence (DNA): TGTGCCAGTAGTTGGCGGACTGAAGCTTTCTTT. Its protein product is CASSWRTEAFF.

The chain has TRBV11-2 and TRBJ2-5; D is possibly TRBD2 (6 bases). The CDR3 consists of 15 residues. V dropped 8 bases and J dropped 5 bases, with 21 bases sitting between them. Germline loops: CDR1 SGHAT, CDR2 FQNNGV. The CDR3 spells CASRSGAGRGETQYF. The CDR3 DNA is TGTGCCAGCCGCTCAGGAGCAGGGCGGGGCGAGACCCAGTACTTC.

In DNA, the CDR3 is TGCGCCAGCAGACCGCCGGGAGCGGGATCATCCTACGAGCAGTACTTC. It translates to CASRPPGAGSSYEQYF. The chain combines TRBV5-1 with TRBJ2-7; TRBD2 agrees at 7 bases. The junction had 12 bases not matched to a gene; V was cut back by 5 bases and J by 1 base. Per the germline V gene, CDR1 is SGHRS and CDR2 is YFSETQ. This CDR3 comprises 16 residues.

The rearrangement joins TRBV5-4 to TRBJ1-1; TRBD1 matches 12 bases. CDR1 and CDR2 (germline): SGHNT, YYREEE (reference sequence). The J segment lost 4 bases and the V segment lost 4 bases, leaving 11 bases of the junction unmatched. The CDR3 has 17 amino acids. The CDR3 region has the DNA TGTGCCAGCAGCCCGGGACAGGGGGCGGTTCGGGTCACTGAAGCTTTCTTT. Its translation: CASSPGQGAVRVTEAFF.

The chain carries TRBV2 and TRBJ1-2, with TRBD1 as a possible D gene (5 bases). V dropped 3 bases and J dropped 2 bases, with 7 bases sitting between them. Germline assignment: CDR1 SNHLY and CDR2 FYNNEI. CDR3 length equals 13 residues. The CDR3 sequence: CASSEAGNYGYTF. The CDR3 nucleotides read TGTGCCAGCAGTGAGGCAGGGAACTATGGCTACACCTTC. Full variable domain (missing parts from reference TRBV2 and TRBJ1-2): EPEVTQTPSHQVTQMGQEVILRCVPISNHLYFYWYRQILGQKVEFLVSFYNNEISEKSEIFDDQFSVERPDGSNFTLKIRSTKLEDSAMYFCASSEAGNYGYTFGSGTRLTVV.

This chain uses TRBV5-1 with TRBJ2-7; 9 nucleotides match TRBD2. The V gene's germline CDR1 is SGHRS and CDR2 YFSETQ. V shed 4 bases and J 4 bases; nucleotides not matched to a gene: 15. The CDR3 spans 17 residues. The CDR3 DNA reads TGCGCCAGCAGCCCAACCCGGGGTAGCGGGAGTGGGTACGAGCAGTACTTC. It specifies CASSPTRGSGSGYEQYF.

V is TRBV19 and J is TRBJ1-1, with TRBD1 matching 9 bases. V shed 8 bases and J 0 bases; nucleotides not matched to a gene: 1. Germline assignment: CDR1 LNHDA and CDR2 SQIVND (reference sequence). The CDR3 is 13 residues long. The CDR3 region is CASGDRVNTEAFF. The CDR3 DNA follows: TGTGCCAGTGGGGACAGGGTGAACACTGAAGCTTTCTTT.

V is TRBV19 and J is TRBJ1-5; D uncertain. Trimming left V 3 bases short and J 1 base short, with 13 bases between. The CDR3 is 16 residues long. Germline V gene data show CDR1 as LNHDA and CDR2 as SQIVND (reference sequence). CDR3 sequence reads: CASSMAEWASNQPQHF. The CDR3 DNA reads TGTGCCAGTAGTATGGCAGAGTGGGCGAGCAATCAGCCCCAGCATTTT.

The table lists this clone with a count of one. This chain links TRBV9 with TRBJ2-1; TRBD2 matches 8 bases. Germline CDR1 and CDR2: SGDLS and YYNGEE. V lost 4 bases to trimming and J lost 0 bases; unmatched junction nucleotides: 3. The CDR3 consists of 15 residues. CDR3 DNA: TGTGCCAGCAGCATACTAGCGGCCTCCTACAATGAGCAGTTCTTC. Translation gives CASSILAASYNEQFF. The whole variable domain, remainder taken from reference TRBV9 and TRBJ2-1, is DSGVTQTPKHLITATGQRVTLRCSPRSGDLSVYWYQQSLDQGLQFLIQYYNGEERAKGNILERFSAQQFPDLHSELNLSSLELGDSALYFCASSILAASYNEQFFGPGTRLTVL.

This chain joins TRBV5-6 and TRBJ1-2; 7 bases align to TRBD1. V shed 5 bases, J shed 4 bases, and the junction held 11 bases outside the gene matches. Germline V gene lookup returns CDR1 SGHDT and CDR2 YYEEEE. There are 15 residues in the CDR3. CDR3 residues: CASRAPGQSLYGYTF. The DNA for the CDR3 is TGTGCCAGCAGGGCCCCGGGACAGAGTCTCTATGGCTACACCTTC. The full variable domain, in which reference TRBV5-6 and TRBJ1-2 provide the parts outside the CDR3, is DAGVTQSPTHLIKTRGQQVTLRCSPKSGHDTVSWYQQALGQGPQFIFQYYEEEERQRGNFPDRFSGHQFPNYSSELNVNALLLGDSALYLCASRAPGQSLYGYTFGSGTRLTVV.

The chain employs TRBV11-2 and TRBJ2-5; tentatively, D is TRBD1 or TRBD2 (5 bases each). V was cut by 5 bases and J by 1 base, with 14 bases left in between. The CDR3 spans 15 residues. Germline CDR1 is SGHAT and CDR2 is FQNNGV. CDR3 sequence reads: CASSLARGSQETQYF. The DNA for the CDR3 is TGTGCCAGCAGCCTAGCTAGGGGTTCCCAAGAGACCCAGTACTTC.

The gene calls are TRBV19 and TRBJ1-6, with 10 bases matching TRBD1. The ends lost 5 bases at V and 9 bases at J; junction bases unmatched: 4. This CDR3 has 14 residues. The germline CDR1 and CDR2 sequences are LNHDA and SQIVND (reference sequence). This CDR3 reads CASSVTGGGSPLHF. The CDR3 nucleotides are TGTGCCAGTAGTGTGACAGGGGGCGGTTCACCCCTCCACTTT.

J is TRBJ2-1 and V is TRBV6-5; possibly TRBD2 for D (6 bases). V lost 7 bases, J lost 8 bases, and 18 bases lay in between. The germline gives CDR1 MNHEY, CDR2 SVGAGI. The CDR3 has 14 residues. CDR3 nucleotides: TGTGCCAGCAATAGGGCGGGAAGTGGGGATGAGCAGTTCTTC. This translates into CASNRAGSGDEQFF.

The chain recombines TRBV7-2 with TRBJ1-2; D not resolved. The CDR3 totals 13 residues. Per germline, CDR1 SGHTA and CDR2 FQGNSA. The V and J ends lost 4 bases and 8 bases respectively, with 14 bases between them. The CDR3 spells CASSSPTSKGYTF. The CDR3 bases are TGTGCCAGCAGCTCCCCCACCTCTAAGGGCTACACCTTC.

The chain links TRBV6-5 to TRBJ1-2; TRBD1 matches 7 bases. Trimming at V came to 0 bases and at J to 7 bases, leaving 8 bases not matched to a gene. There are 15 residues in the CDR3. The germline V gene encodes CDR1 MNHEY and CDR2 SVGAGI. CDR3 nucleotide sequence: TGTGCCAGCAGTTACTCGAGACAGGGAGACTTTGGCTACACCTTC. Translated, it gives CASSYSRQGDFGYTF.

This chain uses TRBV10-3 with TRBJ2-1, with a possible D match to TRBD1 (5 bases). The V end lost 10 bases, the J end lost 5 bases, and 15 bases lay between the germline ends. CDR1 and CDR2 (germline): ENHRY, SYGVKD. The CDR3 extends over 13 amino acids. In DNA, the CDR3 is TGTGCCACCAAAGCACAGGAGAACAATGAGCAGTTCTTC. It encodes CATKAQENNEQFF.

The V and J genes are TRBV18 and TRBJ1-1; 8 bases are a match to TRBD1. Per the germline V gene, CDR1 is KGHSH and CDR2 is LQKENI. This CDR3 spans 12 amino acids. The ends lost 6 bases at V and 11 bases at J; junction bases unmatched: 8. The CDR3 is CASSPGQGGAFF. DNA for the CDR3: TGTGCCAGCTCCCCAGGACAGGGTGGCGCTTTCTTT.

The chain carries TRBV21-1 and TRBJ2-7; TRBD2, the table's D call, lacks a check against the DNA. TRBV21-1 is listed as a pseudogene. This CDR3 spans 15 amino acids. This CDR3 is CATQNKASGTYEQYF. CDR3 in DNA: TGTGCCACCCAGAACAAAGCGAGCGGCACCTACGAGCAGTACTTC.

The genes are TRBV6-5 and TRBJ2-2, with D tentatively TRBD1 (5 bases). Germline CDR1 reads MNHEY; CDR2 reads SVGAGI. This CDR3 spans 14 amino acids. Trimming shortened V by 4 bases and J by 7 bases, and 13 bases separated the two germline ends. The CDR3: CASSFGRVIGELFF. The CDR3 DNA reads TGTGCCAGCAGTTTTGGCAGGGTTATCGGGGAGCTGTTTTTT.